The T cell receptor beta chain under discussion was sequenced for a study of cytomegalovirus exposure and HLA in healthy donors. Study-level points and caveats: The authors listed roughly 150 TCR beta chains as cytomegalovirus-associated.

Comment on this clone: Its antigen is not known.

V was clipped by 1 base and J by 10 bases; unmatched bases: 8. There are 14 residues in the CDR3. Germline assignment: CDR1 SGHKS and CDR2 YYEKEE (reference sequence). The donors formed part of the approximately 130-subject validation cohort, distinct from the roughly 700-subject first cohort. Method: immunoSEQ multiplex PCR; TCRdb's copy keeps in-frame clones and lacks some. The sample records about 110,000 clones, almost 96% being singletons. This receptor was taken from a woman between 18 and 29 years old in good health and CMV-seronegative. The sample was PBMCs. The V and J genes are TRBV5-5 and TRBJ2-1; 7 positions match TRBD2. CDR3 in amino acids: CASSLSGGNKEQFF. For the CDR3, the DNA is TGTGCCAGCAGCTTGTCGGGGGGAAATAAGGAGCAGTTCTTC.